This T cell receptor (beta chain) appears in the sequencing data of a study of CD8 T cells in Susac syndrome. Random hexamers were used to reverse transcribe the RNA input (roughly 0.5 to 1 ug). Amplification of the TCR beta CDR3 was carried out by immunoSEQ multiplex PCR, which spanned a total of 54 Vbeta and 13 Jbeta segments. TCRdb reprocessed the immunoSEQ multiplex PCR reads via MiXCR and lists one record per CDR3 protein. The table lists approximately 120,000 distinct CDR3 sequences, roughly 90% of them singletons, with approximately 0.13% in the top ten. The V and J ends lost 0 bases and 5 bases respectively, with 7 bases between them. This CDR3 has 14 residues. Germline V CDR1 and CDR2: MNHNY, SVGAGI (reference sequence). This clonotype was observed a single time. Sequencing of TCR beta drew on CD8+ and CD4+ T cells from blood. While serving as controls, healthy donors were matched for age and sex. TEMRA cells were FACS-enriched, and CD8+ and CD4+ T cells were isolated negatively.

The sequencing input was CD8+ T cells from PBMCs. The chain carries TRBV6-6 and TRBJ1-4, with unresolved D. The clonotype was recovered from a human donor in good health. The DNA for the CDR3 is TGTGCCAGCAGTTACTCGATCGTCAATGAAAAACTGTTTTTT. Its translation: CASSYSIVNEKLFF.